The 4 T cell receptor beta chains given below trace back to one sample, sequenced in a study of identical twins. TCRdb analysed the 5' RACE reads with MiXCR anew, one entry per CDR3 protein. The repertoire holds roughly 350,000 distinct CDR3 sequences, with around an eighth as singletons. These data were also filed under a second study, of yellow fever vaccine responses in identical twins.

Sequenced input: CD8+ T cells sorted from blood. These receptors originate from a woman under 30 in good health.

This clonotype has ten or more counts. CDR3 DNA sequence: TGCGCCAGCAGCGAACAACAGGGCAGGGGCACTGAAGCTTTCTTT. Protein product: CASSEQQGRGTEAFF. The chain recombines TRBV4-1 with TRBJ1-1, with a tentative D call TRBD1 (6 bases). Germline values: CDR1 MGHRA, CDR2 YSYEKL. Trimming cost V 5 bases and J 4 bases, with 17 bases left between them. CDR3 size: 15 residues.

The table lists this clonotype with a few counts. The chain carries TRBV7-8 and TRBJ2-5, with D perhaps TRBD2 (7 bases). The CDR3 loop spans 15 amino acids. Germline V gene sequence: CDR1 SGHVS, CDR2 FQNEAQ. The V end was cut by 4 bases, the J end by 6 bases, with 18 bases between. CDR3 region: CASSYEGGAIKTQYF. CDR3 in DNA: TGTGCCAGCAGCTATGAAGGGGGGGCTATTAAGACCCAGTACTTC.

This clonotype appeared a few times. This rearrangement joins TRBV27 to TRBJ2-3; D remains ambiguous. V shed 2 bases and J shed 4 bases, with 7 bases lying between them. The CDR3 totals 13 residues. Germline CDR1 and CDR2: MNHEY and SMNVEV (reference sequence). This chain's CDR3 is CASSLGWADTQYF. The CDR3 bases are TGTGCCAGCAGTTTAGGGTGGGCAGATACGCAGTATTTT.

Only a few counts were recorded for this clonotype. J is TRBJ2-3 and V is TRBV27; D is undetermined. V was pared by 2 bases and J by 1 base, with 7 bases between. Germline V gives CDR1 MNHEY, CDR2 SMNVEV (reference sequence). The length of the CDR3 is 14 residues. The CDR3 DNA follows: TGTGCCAGCAGTTTACAGTTGGGCACAGATACGCAGTATTTT. Translation: CASSLQLGTDTQYF.